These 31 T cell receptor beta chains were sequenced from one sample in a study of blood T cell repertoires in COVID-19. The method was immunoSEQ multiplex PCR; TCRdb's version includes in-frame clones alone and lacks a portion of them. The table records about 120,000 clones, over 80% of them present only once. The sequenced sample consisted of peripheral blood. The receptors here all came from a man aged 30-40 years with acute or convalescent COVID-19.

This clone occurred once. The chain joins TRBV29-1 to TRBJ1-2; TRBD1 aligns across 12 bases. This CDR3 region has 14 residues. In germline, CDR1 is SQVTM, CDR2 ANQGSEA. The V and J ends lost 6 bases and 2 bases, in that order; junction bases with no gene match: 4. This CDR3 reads CSVAGTGGNYGYTF. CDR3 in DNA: TGCAGCGTGGCCGGGACAGGGGGCAACTATGGCTACACCTTC.

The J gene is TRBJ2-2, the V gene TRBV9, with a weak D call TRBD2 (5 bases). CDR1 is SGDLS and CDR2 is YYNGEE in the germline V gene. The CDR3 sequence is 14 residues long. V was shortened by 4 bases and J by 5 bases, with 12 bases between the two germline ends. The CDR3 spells CASSPRTVTGELFF. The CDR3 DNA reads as TGTGCCAGCAGCCCCCGGACTGTAACCGGGGAGCTGTTTTTT.

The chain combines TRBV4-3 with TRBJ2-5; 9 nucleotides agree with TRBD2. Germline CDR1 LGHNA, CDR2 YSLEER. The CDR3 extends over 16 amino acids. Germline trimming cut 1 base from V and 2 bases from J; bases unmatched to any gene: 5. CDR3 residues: CASSQVGTSGQETQYF. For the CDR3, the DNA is TGCGCCAGCAGCCAAGTAGGCACTAGCGGGCAAGAGACCCAGTACTTC.

CDR3 in DNA: TGTGCCATCAGCCCGTTACTTGACGGGTACGAGCAGTACTTC. Its protein product is CAISPLLDGYEQYF. The gene calls are TRBV10-3 and TRBJ2-7; the D is unclear. The CDR3 is 14 amino acids. Germline V lookup: CDR1 ENHRY, CDR2 SYGVKD. Trimming left V 6 bases short and J 4 bases short, with 16 bases between.

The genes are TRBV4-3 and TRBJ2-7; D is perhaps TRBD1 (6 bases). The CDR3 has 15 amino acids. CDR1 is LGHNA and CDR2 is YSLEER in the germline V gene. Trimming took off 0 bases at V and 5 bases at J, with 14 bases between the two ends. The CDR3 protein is CASSQDRTGYDEQYF. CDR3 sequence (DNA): TGCGCCAGCAGCCAAGATCGTACAGGGTACGACGAGCAGTACTTC.

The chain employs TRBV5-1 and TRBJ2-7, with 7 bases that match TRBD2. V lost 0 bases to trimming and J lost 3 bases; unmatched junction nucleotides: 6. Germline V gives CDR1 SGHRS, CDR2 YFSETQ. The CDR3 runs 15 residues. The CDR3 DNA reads TGCGCCAGCAGCTTGGAGGGCGGGAGTATCTACGAGCAGTACGTC. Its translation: CASSLEGGSIYEQYV.

The CDR3 DNA sequence: TGTGCCAGCAGATACCGTGCGGGGGAGACCCAGTACTTC. This codes for CASRYRAGETQYF. The chain employs TRBV6-5 and TRBJ2-5, with TRBD2 as a possible D gene (6 bases). Trimming cost V 6 bases and J 5 bases, with 13 bases left between them. This CDR3 contains 13 residues. CDR1 MNHEY and CDR2 SVGAGI come from the germline V gene.

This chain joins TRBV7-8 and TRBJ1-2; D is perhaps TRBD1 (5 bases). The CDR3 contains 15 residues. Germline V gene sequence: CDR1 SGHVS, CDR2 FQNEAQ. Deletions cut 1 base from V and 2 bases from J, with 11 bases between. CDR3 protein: CASSLGYDRNYGYTF. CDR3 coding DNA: TGTGCCAGCAGCTTAGGGTACGACAGAAACTATGGCTACACCTTC.

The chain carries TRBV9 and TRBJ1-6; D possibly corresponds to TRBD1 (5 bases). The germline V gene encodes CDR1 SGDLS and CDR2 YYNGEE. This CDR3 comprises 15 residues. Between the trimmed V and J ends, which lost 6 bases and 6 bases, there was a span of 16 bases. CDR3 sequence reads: CASIAPGGSNSPLHF. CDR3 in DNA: TGTGCCAGCATCGCCCCGGGGGGGAGTAATTCACCCCTCCACTTT.

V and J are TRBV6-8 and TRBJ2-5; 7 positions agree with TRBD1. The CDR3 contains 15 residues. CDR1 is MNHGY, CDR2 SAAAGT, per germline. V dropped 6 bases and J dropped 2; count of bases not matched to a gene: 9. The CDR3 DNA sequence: TGTGCCAGCAGCTACCGTCTACAGGGGCAAGAGACCCAGTACTTC. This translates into CASSYRLQGQETQYF.

CDR3 protein: CASSPTSGRALNEQFF. CDR3 nucleotides: TGCGCCAGCAGCCCGACTAGCGGGAGGGCCTTAAATGAGCAGTTCTTC. The gene calls are TRBV4-1 and TRBJ2-1, with 14 bases matching TRBD2. Germline CDR1 reads MGHRA; CDR2 reads YSYEKL. The CDR3 consists of 16 residues. The ends lost 4 bases at V and 7 bases at J; junction bases unmatched: 6.

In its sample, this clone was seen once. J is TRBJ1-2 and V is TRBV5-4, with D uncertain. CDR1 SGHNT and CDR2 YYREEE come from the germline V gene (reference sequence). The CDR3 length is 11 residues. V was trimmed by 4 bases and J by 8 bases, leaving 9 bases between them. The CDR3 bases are TGTGCCAGCAGCAGAACTTCCGGCTACACCTTC. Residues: CASSRTSGYTF.

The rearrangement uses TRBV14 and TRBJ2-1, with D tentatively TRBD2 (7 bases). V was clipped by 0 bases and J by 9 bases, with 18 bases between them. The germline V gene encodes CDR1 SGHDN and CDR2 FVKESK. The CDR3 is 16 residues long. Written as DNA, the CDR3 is TGTGCCAGCAGCCAAGAACGGTGGGGGGGGCCGGGTGAGCAGTTCTTC. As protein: CASSQERWGGPGEQFF.

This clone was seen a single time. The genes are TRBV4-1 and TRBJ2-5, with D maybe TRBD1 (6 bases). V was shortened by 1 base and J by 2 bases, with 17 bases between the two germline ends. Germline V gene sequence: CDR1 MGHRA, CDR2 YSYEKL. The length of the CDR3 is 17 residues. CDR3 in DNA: TGCGCCAGCAGCCAAGGGGTAGGGACAAGGATACAAGAGACCCAGTACTTC. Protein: CASSQGVGTRIQETQYF.

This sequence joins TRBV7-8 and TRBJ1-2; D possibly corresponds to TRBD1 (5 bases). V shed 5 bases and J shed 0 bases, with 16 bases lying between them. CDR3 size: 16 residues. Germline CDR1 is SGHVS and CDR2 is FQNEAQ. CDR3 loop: CASSRQRNPANYGYTF. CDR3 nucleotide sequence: TGTGCCAGCAGCCGACAGAGGAACCCCGCTAACTATGGCTACACCTTC.

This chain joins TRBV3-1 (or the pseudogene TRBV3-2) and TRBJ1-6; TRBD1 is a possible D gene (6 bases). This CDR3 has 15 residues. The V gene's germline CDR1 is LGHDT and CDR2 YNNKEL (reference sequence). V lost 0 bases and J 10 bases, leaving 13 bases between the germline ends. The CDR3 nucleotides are TGTGCCAGCAGCCAAGATGCGACAGGCTCATCACCCCTCCACTTT. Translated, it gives CASSQDATGSSPLHF.

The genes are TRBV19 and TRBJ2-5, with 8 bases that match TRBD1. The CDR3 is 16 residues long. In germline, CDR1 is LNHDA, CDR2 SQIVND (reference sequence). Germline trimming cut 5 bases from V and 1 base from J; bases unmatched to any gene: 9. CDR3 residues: CASSQPPGTGQETQYF. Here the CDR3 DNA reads TGTGCCAGTAGTCAGCCTCCCGGGACAGGCCAAGAGACCCAGTACTTC.

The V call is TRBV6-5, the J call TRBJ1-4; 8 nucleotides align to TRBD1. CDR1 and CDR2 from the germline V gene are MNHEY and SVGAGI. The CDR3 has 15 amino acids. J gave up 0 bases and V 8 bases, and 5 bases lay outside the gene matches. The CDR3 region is CASGTGAATNEKLFF. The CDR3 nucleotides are TGTGCCAGCGGGACAGGCGCCGCAACTAATGAAAAACTGTTTTTT.

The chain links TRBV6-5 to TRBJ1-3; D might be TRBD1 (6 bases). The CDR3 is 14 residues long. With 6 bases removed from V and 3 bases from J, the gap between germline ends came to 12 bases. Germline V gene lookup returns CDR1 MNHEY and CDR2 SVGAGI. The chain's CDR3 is CASSQGGVGNTIYF. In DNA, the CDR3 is TGTGCCAGCAGCCAAGGGGGGGTTGGAAACACCATATATTTT.

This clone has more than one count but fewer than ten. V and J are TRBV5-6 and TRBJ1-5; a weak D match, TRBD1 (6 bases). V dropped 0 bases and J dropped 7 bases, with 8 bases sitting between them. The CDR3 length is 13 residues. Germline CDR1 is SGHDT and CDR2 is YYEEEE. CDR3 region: CASSLGTAQPQHF. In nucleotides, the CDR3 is TGTGCCAGCAGCTTGGGGACAGCCCAGCCCCAGCATTTT.

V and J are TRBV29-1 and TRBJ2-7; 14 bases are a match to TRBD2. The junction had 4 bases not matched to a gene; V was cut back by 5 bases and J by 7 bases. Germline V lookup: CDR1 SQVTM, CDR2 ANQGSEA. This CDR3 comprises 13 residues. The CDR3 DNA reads TGCAGCGTTTCCCGGACTAGCGGGGGGGAGCAGTACGTC. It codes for CSVSRTSGGEQYV.

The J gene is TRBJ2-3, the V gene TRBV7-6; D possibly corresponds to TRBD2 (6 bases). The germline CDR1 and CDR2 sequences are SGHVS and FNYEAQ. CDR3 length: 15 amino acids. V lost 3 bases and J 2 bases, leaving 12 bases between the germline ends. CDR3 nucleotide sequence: TGTGCCAGCAGCTTTGGACTATCCTACACAGATACGCAGTATTTT. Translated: CASSFGLSYTDTQYF. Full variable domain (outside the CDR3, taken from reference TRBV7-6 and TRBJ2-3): GAGVSQSPRYKVTKRGQDVALRCDPISGHVSLYWYRQALGQGPEFLTYFNYEAQQDKSGLPNDRFSAERPEGSISTLTIQRTEQRDSAMYRCASSFGLSYTDTQYFGPGTRLTVL.

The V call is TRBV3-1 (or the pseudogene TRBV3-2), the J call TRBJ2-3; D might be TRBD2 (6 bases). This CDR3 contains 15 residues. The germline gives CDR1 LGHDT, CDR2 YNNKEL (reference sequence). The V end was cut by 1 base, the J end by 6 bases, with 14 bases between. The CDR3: CASSQVRRAGDTQYF. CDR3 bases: TGTGCCAGCAGCCAAGTGAGGCGGGCGGGGGATACGCAGTATTTT.

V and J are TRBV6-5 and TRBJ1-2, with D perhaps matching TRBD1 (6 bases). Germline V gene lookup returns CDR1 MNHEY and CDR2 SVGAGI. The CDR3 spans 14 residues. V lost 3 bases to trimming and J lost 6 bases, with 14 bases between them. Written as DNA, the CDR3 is TGTGCCAGCAGTTATAGGGGGGGCCCCAATGGCTACACCTTC. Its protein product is CASSYRGGPNGYTF.

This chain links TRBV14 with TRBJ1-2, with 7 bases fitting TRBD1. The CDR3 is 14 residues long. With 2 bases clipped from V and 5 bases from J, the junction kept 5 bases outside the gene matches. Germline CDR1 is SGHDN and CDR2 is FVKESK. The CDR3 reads CASSQRPGGYGYTF. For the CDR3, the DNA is TGTGCCAGCAGCCAACGGCCAGGGGGTTATGGCTACACCTTC. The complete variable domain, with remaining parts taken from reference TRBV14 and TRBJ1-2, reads EAGVTQFPSHSVIEKGQTVTLRCDPISGHDNLYWYRRVMGKEIKFLLHFVKESKQDESGMPNNRFLAERTGGTYSTLKVQPAELEDSGVYFCASSQRPGGYGYTFGSGTRLTVV.

The CDR3 region has the DNA TGTGCCACCACCCTTTGGGACTCCTCAAGCTCCTACAATGAGCAGTTCTTC. It translates to CATTLWDSSSSYNEQFF. The chain uses TRBV19 and TRBJ2-1; D is perhaps TRBD2 (6 bases). V was shortened by 10 bases and J by 0 bases, with 22 bases between the two germline ends. This CDR3 contains 17 residues. Germline V gives CDR1 LNHDA, CDR2 SQIVND (reference sequence).

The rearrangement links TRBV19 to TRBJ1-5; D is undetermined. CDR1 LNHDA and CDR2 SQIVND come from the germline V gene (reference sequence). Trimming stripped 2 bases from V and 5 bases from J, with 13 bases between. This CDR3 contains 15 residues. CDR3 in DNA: TGTGCCAGTAGTATAAGCCCTCTTGGAGATCAGCCCCAGCATTTT. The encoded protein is CASSISPLGDQPQHF.

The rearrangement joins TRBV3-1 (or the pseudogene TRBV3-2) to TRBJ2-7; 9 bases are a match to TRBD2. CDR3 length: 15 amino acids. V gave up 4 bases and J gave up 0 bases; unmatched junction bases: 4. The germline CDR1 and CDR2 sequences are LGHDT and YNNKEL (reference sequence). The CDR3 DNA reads TGTGCCAGCAGCCTTAGCGGGGGAGGCTCCTACGAGCAGTACTTC. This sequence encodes CASSLSGGGSYEQYF.

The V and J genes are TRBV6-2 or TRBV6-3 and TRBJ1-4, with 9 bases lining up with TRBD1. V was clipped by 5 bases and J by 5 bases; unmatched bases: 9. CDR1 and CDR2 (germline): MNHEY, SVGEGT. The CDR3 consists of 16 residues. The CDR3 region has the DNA TGTGCCAGCAGTACCGGGACAGGGTCGGGCAATGAAAAACTGTTTTTT. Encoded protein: CASSTGTGSGNEKLFF.

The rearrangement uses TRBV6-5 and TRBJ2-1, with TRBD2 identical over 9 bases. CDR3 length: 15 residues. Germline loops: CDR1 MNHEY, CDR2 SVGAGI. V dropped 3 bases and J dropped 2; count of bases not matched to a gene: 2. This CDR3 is CASSYSSGAYNEQFF. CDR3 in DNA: TGTGCCAGCAGTTATTCTAGCGGGGCCTACAATGAGCAGTTCTTC.

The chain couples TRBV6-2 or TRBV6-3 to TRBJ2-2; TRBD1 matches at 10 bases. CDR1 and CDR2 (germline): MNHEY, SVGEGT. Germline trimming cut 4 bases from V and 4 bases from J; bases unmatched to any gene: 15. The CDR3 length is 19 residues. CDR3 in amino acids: CASSSLRTGGGRSTGELFF. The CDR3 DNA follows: TGTGCCAGCAGTTCCCTCCGGACAGGGGGAGGGAGGAGCACCGGGGAGCTGTTTTTT.